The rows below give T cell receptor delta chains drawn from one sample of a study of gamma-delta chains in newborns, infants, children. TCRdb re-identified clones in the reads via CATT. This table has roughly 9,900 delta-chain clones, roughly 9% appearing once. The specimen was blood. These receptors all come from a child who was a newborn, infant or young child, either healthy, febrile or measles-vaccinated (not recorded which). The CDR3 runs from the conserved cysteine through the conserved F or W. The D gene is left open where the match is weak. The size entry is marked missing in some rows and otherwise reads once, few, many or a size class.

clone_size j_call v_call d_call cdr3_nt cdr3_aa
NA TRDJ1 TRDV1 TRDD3 TGTGCTCTTGGGGAACGCAAGTCTTCCCCCATTTACTGGGGGATACACGGGACCACCGATAAACTCATCTTT CALGERKSSPIYWGIHGTTDKLIF
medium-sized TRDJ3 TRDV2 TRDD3 TGTGCCTGTGACACCGTACTGGGGGATACGTCCTGGGACACCCGACAGATGTTTTTC CACDTVLGDTSWDTRQMFF
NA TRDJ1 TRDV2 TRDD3 TGTGCCTGTGACACCGTACTACTGGGGGACACCGATAAACTCATCTTT CACDTVLLGDTDKLIF
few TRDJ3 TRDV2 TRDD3 TGTGCCTGTGACAGGCTGGGGGATAATTCCTGGGACACCCGACAGATGTTTTTC CACDRLGDNSWDTRQMFF
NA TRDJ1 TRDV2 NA TGTGCCTGTTTTCCGATCAGCCGTCCAGGGTACACCGATAAACTCATCTTT CACFPISRPGYTDKLIF
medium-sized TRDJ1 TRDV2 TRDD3 TGTGCCTGTGACAAATTGGGGGATCGGACTAAACTCATCTTT CACDKLGDRTKLIF
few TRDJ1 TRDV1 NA TGTGCTCTTGGGGCCTACGGGGGGGTTACCGATAAACTCATCTTT CALGAYGGVTDKLIF
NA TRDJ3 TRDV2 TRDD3 TGTGCCTGTGACACCGTAGGACTGGGGGATACGCAGTTGGACACCCGACAGATGTTTTTC CACDTVGLGDTQLDTRQMFF
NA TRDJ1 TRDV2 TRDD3 TGTGCCTGTGATGTCTTGAGGGGGATACCGAAGTACACCGATAAACTCATCTTT CACDVLRGIPKYTDKLIF
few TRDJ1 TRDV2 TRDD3 TGTGCCTGTGACACCGTTCTAACACAGGGGGATACTGTTACCGCCGATAAACTCATCTTT CACDTVLTQGDTVTADKLIF
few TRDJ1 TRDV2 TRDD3 TGTGCCTGTGACACGGTGAGACTGGGGGATACGCGCGGCACCGATAAACTCATCTTT CACDTVRLGDTRGTDKLIF
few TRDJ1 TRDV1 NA TGTGCTCTTGGGGAACCACCCCGTTGGGGCACCGATAAACTCATCTTT CALGEPPRWGTDKLIF
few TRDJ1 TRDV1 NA TGTGCTCTTGGGGACGCCTATGTCCTTCCTAGGGTACTGGGGGACACCGATAAACTCATCTTT CALGDAYVLPRVLGDTDKLIF
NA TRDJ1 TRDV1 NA TGTGCTCTTGGGGAAGGATCCCTGACGAGCTCCGATAAACTCATCTTT CALGEGSLTSSDKLIF
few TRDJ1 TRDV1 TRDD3 TGTGCTCTTGGGGACGACAAACTACTTCTGGGGGATAAAGATAAACTCATCTTT CALGDDKLLLGDKDKLIF
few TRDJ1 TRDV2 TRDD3 TGTGCCTGTGACACAGTTGCTACTGGGGGATCCGGAGAGGATACCGATAAACTCATCTTT CACDTVATGGSGEDTDKLIF
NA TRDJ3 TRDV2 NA TGTGCCTGTGACACACCGGCTCAGGGGCCCCGACCCTGGGACGCCCGACAGATGTTTTTC CACDTPAQGPRPWDARQMFF
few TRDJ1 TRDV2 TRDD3 TGTGCCTGTGACACCGTCGGACTGGGGGCTGACACCGATAAACTCATCTTT CACDTVGLGADTDKLIF
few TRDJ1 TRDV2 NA TGTGCCTGTGATTTACTGGGAGATTCCGATAAACTCATCTTT CACDLLGDSDKLIF
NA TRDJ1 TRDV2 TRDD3 TGTGCCTGTGACACCTTAGGGACTCTACAAACGCCTCGGGGGATACCGGTCACCGATAAACTCATCTTT CACDTLGTLQTPRGIPVTDKLIF
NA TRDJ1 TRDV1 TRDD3 TGTGCTCTTGGGGGTCCTGCCCTCACTGGGGGATCCAGACTCATCTTT CALGGPALTGGSRLIF
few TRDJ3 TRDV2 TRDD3 TGTGCCTGTGACCCCGTCCTGACTGGGGGATACTGGGACACCCGACAGATGTTTTTC CACDPVLTGGYWDTRQMFF
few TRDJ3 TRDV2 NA TGTGCCTGTGACACCTGGGGCCCTAGCTCCTGGGACACCCGACAGATGTTTTTC CACDTWGPSSWDTRQMFF
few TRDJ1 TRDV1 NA TGTGCTCTTGGGGGACTGACCGTCCCCGTACAGGACGATAAACTCATCTTT CALGGLTVPVQDDKLIF
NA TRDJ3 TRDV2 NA TGTGCCTGTGACACCGTGGGGGCCTGGGACACCCGACAGATGTTTTTC CACDTVGAWDTRQMFF
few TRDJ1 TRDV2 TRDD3 TGCGCCTGTGACACCCTATTTGGCGTGGTACTGGGGAACAATACCGATAAACTCATCTTT CACDTLFGVVLGNNTDKLIF
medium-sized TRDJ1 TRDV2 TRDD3 TGTGCCTGTGACACCGGAGACTTAATACTGGGGGACCGCCAGATCACCGATAAACTCATCTTT CACDTGDLILGDRQITDKLIF
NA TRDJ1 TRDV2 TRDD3 TGTGCCTGTGACACCGTTGGGGGAGTTACCGGCTACGCCGATAAACTCATCTTT CACDTVGGVTGYADKLIF
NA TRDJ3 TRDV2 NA TGTGCCTGTGGCACCGTTGGTGGGGGTTCGGCAAGCTCCTGGGACACCCGACAGATGTTTTTC CACGTVGGGSASSWDTRQMFF
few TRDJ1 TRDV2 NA TGTGCCTGTGACACCGTGGGATCTGATCAGGACGATAAACTCATCTTT CACDTVGSDQDDKLIF
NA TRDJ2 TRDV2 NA TGTGCCTGTGACACTATACTGGGCCCCTCTACGTGGGGGACAGCACAACTCTTCTTT CACDTILGPSTWGTAQLFF
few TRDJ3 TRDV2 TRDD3 TGTGCCTGTGATCTTACTGGGGGATTCTGGGACACCCGACAGATGTTTTTC CACDLTGGFWDTRQMFF
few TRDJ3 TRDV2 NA TGTGCCTGTGACTCCTTAAGCTCCTGGGACACCCGACAGATGTTTTTC CACDSLSSWDTRQMFF
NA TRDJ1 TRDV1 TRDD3 TGTGCTCTTGGGGAACTAGATCCGAGACTGGGGGATATAGAGACCGATAAACTCATCTTT CALGELDPRLGDIETDKLIF
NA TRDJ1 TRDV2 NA TGTGCCTGTGACGCCGTGGGGAACACCGATAAACTCATCTTT CACDAVGNTDKLIF
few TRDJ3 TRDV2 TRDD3 TGTGCCTGTGACACCAGCTGGGGGATCCCCGACTCCGGTTCCTGGGACACCCGACAGATGTTTTTC CACDTSWGIPDSGSWDTRQMFF
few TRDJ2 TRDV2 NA TGTGCCTGTGAGCCAATGGCGATGGTTTCCGGTGACACTTTGACAGCACAACTCTTCTTT CACEPMAMVSGDTLTAQLFF
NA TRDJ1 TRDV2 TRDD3 TGTGCCCGTGACACCGTAACTGGGGGATACGCCGCCGATAAACTCATCTTT CARDTVTGGYAADKLIF
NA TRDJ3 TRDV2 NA TGTGCCTGTGACCGTATCACTGCTGTTGGTGCCTGGGACACCCGACAGATGTTTTTC CACDRITAVGAWDTRQMFF
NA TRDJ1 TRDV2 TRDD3 TGTGCCTGTGACTCAGTCGGGGGATACGCCGGGCCCACCGATAAACTCATCTTT CACDSVGGYAGPTDKLIF
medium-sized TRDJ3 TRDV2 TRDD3 TGTGCCTGTGACACCGTACTGGGGACGTGGGACACCCGACAGATGTTTTTC CACDTVLGTWDTRQMFF
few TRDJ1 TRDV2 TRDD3 TGTGCCTGTGACACCCTGGGCCACGGGGGATATACCGATAAACTCATCTTT CACDTLGHGGYTDKLIF
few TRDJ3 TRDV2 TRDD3 TGTGCCTGTGACCACGTACTGGGGGGCTCCCGGGACACCCGACAGATGTTTTTC CACDHVLGGSRDTRQMFF
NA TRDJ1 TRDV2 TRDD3 TGTGCCTGTGACACCGTTAATAGGCTGGGGGATACAGATAAACTCATCTTT CACDTVNRLGDTDKLIF
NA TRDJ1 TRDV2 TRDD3 TGTGCCTGTGACACTCTCCTCGGTACTGGGGGATACACCACCGATAAACTCATCTTT CACDTLLGTGGYTTDKLIF
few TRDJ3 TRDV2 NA TGTGCCTGTGACACCGCCTGGGACACCCGACAGATGTTTTTC CACDTAWDTRQMFF
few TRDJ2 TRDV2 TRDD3 TGTGCCTGTGACGGACGACTCACAGGGGGATACGCAAGGAGGGATTTGACAGCACAACTCTTCTTT CACDGRLTGGYARRDLTAQLFF
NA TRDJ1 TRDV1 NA TGTGCTCTTGGGAACCGAGGAGGCGGGGTTTACACCGATAAACTCATCTTT CALGNRGGGVYTDKLIF
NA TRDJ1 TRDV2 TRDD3 TGTGCCTGTGACCGCGTGAGGGATACGCGTAGGGGCGATAAACTCATCTTT CACDRVRDTRRGDKLIF
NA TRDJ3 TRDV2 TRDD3 TGTGCCTGTGACACCGGCGGACTGGGGGGCACCTCCTGTGACACCCGACAGATGTTTTTC CACDTGGLGGTSCDTRQMFF
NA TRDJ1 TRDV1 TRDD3 TGTGCTCTTGGGGAACGGGTCCGGTGGGGGACGAGGTACACCGATAAACTCATCTTT CALGERVRWGTRYTDKLIF
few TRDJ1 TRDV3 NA TGTGCCTTTACACCTCTTCCCCTCCCCACGTACACCGATAAACTCATCTTT CAFTPLPLPTYTDKLIF
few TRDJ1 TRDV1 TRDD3 TGTGCTCTTGGGGAACTCGACTCCTCCTGGGGGGCTACCGATAAACTCATCTTT CALGELDSSWGATDKLIF
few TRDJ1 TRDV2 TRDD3 TGTGCCTGTGACACCGGACTGGGGCGCGATAAACTCATCTTT CACDTGLGRDKLIF
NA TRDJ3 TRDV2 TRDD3 TGTGCCTGTGACACCGTGGGGGATAGGGGCTGGGACACCCGACAGATGTTTTTC CACDTVGDRGWDTRQMFF
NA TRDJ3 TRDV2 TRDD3 TGTGCCTGTGACACCTGGGGGATCTGGGACACCCGACAGATGTTTTTC CACDTWGIWDTRQMFF
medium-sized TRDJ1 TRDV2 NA TGTGCCTGTGACAATATTGGATCTTACACCGATAAACTCATCTTT CACDNIGSYTDKLIF